The text below deals with one TCR beta chain. Its antigen is unknown. Time point in this sample: baseline, week 1 (first vaccination visit). Noted treatment: pre-vaccination baseline after standard-of-care therapy. Germline V CDR1 and CDR2: GTSNPN, SVGIG (reference sequence). V dropped 4 bases and J dropped 4 bases, with 15 bases sitting between them. The CDR3 extends over 14 amino acids. This entry comes from a study of a mutant IDH1 vaccine in newly diagnosed glioma. TCRdb's table, derived via immunoSEQ multiplex PCR, lists solely in-frame clones and lacks some. Of roughly 35,000 clones listed, more than 85% were seen once; the top ten hold around 5%. General study results and limits: The occurrence of vaccine-induced immune responses was seen in over 85% of patients. Pseudoprogression showed no apparent link to changes in top peripheral T cell clonotypes.

This chain connects TRBV30 to TRBJ2-3, with a possible D match to TRBD2 (6 bases). The sequence came from a woman aged 40 to 50 with glioma. The sample here was PBMCs, taken from a glioma patient treated with radiotherapy, temozolomide or both. CDR3 residues: CAWNLAGSADTQYF. The CDR3 DNA reads TGTGCCTGGAACCTCGCGGGGAGCGCAGATACGCAGTATTTT.